The TCR beta chain described here comes from a study of cytomegalovirus exposure and HLA in healthy donors. In the study overall: Earlier, approximately 190 million T cells were analyzed, and approximately 110 million unique TCR beta sequences were found among them. Study findings and constraints: The study designated 164 TCR beta chains cytomegalovirus-associated.

PCR used 60 Vbeta primers and 13 Jbeta primers. Clones were read by immunoSEQ multiplex PCR, and TCRdb kept only the in-frame ones, dropping some. The sample holds fewer than 200,000 clones, 70% to 90% seen once. Notes on this clone: Its antigen is not identified.

V dropped 5 bases and J dropped 6; count of bases not matched to a gene: 9. Germline V gene lookup returns CDR1 MNHEY and CDR2 SMNVEV (reference sequence). The CDR3 runs 15 residues. This receptor was identified in a man younger than 45 in good health and CMV-seropositive. The sequencing sample was made of PBMCs. This sequence joins TRBV27 and TRBJ2-3; 9 positions match TRBD1. The CDR3 loop is CASSLWTGAPDTQYF. The CDR3 bases are TGTGCCAGCAGTCTATGGACAGGGGCTCCCGATACGCAGTATTTT.